The 24 T cell receptor beta chains below all came from one sample that was sequenced in a study of T cells expressing NK-cell markers. TCRdb re-analyzed the 5' RACE reads; it lists each CDR3 protein once, without DNA. Found here are fewer than 300,000 distinct CDR3 sequences; the top ten clones hold around 4%. Sequenced sample: blood T cells: a sorted CD56 or NKG2C T cell subset, CD4+ or CD8+ T cells, or bulk PBMC T cells (not recorded which). These TCRs come from a woman between 18 and 75 years old in good health.

The chain uses TRBV6-5 and TRBJ1-2. Germline CDR1 reads MNHEY; CDR2 reads SVGAGI. This CDR3 comprises 13 residues. This chain's CDR3 is CASSSGFNYGYTF.

The chain carries TRBV20-1 and TRBJ1-2. Germline CDR1 and CDR2: DFQATT and SNEGSKA (reference sequence). CDR3 size: 12 residues. CDR3 residues: CSARDQGLGYTF.

The genes are TRBV20-1 and TRBJ2-1; with no DNA, the TCRdb D assignment of TRBD1 cannot be verified. The CDR3 runs to 15 residues. Germline-derived CDR1 and CDR2 are DFQATT and SNEGSKA (reference sequence). The CDR3 spells CSARVVGGAYNEQFF.

V is TRBV9 and J is TRBJ2-1; as DNA is missing, the TRBD2 call by TCRdb cannot be tested. The CDR3 contains 17 residues. Germline assignment: CDR1 SGDLS and CDR2 YYNGEE. The CDR3 sequence is CASSVASGRASGNEQFF. Complete variable domain (other parts from reference TRBV9 and TRBJ2-1): DSGVTQTPKHLITATGQRVTLRCSPRSGDLSVYWYQQSLDQGLQFLIQYYNGEERAKGNILERFSAQQFPDLHSELNLSSLELGDSALYFCASSVASGRASGNEQFFGPGTRLTVL.

This sequence joins TRBV6-1 and TRBJ1-4; TCRdb designates TRBD1, a call that cannot be tested without DNA. CDR1 and CDR2 from the germline V gene are MNHNS and SASEGT. The CDR3 loop spans 14 amino acids. The CDR3 loop reads CASTSGTGNEKLFF.

The rearrangement joins TRBV7-3 to TRBJ1-6; TCRdb designates TRBD1, a call that cannot be tested without DNA. There are 16 residues in the CDR3. CDR1 is SGHTA and CDR2 is FQGTGA in the germline V gene. CDR3 sequence reads: CASSLTSGTMFSPLHF.

The chain joins TRBV6-5 to TRBJ2-5; checking the TCRdb D call of TRBD2 is not possible without DNA. The CDR3 totals 14 residues. Germline CDR1 reads MNHEY; CDR2 reads SVGAGI. The CDR3 protein is CASSYLGLVGTQYF.

The rearrangement links TRBV12-3 or TRBV12-4 to TRBJ1-1. CDR3 length: 14 amino acids. CDR3 sequence: CASTFRPMNTEAFF.

This chain connects TRBV19 to TRBJ2-1. The CDR3 contains 11 residues. Germline assignment: CDR1 LNHDA and CDR2 SQIVND (reference sequence). This CDR3 is CASRAYDEQFF.

The chain employs TRBV20-1 and TRBJ2-1; TCRdb gives TRBD2 as the D gene, but with no DNA this cannot be confirmed. CDR3 length: 18 amino acids. Per the germline V gene, CDR1 is DFQATT and CDR2 is SNEGSKA (reference sequence). The CDR3 reads CSARDNAGLAGILGEQFF.

This chain joins TRBV9 and TRBJ2-5; absent DNA, TCRdb's TRBD1 call cannot be checked. This CDR3 contains 15 residues. Germline CDR1 reads SGDLS; CDR2 reads YYNGEE. The CDR3 reads CASSPGQALQETQYF.

The chain links TRBV12-3 or TRBV12-4 to TRBJ2-7; TCRdb's D call, TRBD2, is unchecked because there is no DNA. The CDR3 loop spans 15 amino acids. This chain's CDR3 is CASSPHGGGGYEQYF.

The chain couples TRBV6-5 to TRBJ1-2. The V gene's germline CDR1 is MNHEY and CDR2 SVGAGI. The CDR3 extends over 16 amino acids. CDR3 in amino acids: CASSYSTRADRYGYTF.

The chain carries TRBV23-1 and TRBJ1-5; TCRdb selects TRBD1, and the lack of DNA leaves this call unchecked. TRBV23-1 belongs to the ORF category, with a function that is uncertain. The CDR3 totals 11 residues. CDR3 loop: CAGTGCVAQHF.

This chain joins TRBV18 and TRBJ2-3; TCRdb reports TRBD1, a call that lacks DNA to check it against. CDR3 length equals 15 residues. Germline values: CDR1 KGHSH, CDR2 LQKENI. CDR3 sequence reads: CASSPSAGSTDTQYF.

This chain uses TRBV5-1 with TRBJ2-3. Per the germline V gene, CDR1 is SGHRS and CDR2 is YFSETQ. The length of the CDR3 is 15 residues. CDR3: CASSSLPPSTDTQYF.

The chain joins TRBV7-9 to TRBJ1-3; TCRdb returns TRBD1, unconfirmable since there is no DNA. Per germline, CDR1 SEHNR and CDR2 FQNEAQ (reference sequence). The CDR3 covers 16 residues. This chain's CDR3 is CASSTDRGVSGNTIYF.

The rearrangement uses TRBV5-4 and TRBJ2-5; TCRdb calls TRBD2, which cannot be checked without DNA. The CDR3 has 15 amino acids. Germline assignment: CDR1 SGHNT and CDR2 YYREEE (reference sequence). The CDR3 sequence is CASSQTSGSQETQYF.

The CDR3 spells CASSFRKAALGWETQYF. The chain uses TRBV25-1 and TRBJ2-3; TCRdb reports TRBD2, a call that lacks DNA to check it against. Per germline, CDR1 MGHDK and CDR2 SYGVNS. The CDR3 is 17 amino acids.

V and J are TRBV12-3 or TRBV12-4 and TRBJ2-5. The CDR3 is 12 residues long. The CDR3 reads CASSFPLETQYF.

V and J are TRBV18 and TRBJ1-2. The V gene's germline CDR1 is KGHSH and CDR2 LQKENI. The CDR3 contains 12 residues. The CDR3 is CASSPPGMGYTF.

The chain combines TRBV15 with TRBJ2-3; without DNA, the TCRdb call of TRBD2 cannot be checked. Germline CDR1 LNHNV, CDR2 YYDKDF (reference sequence). The CDR3 has 16 amino acids. CDR3 loop: CATSPTGTKKIDTQYF.

J is TRBJ1-4 and V is TRBV5-1. This CDR3 region has 17 residues. The germline gives CDR1 SGHRS, CDR2 YFSETQ. The chain's CDR3 is CASSLAGEGRTNEKLFF. The full variable domain, completed using reference TRBV5-1 and TRBJ1-4, is KAGVTQTPRYLIKTRGQQVTLSCSPISGHRSVSWYQQTPGQGLQFLFEYFSETQRNKGNFPGRFSGRQFSNSRSEMNVSTLELGDSALYLCASSLAGEGRTNEKLFFGSGTQLSVL.

This chain connects TRBV6-2 or TRBV6-3 to TRBJ1-5. Germline loops: CDR1 MNHEY, CDR2 SVGEGT. The CDR3 covers 15 residues. CDR3 amino acids: CASSTPDRLNQPQHF.